The 12 T cell receptor beta chains listed next were all sequenced from one sample in a study of shared clonotypes between healthy human individuals. Only CD45RO-negative cells positively selected for CCR7 counted as naive CD8 cells, so terminally differentiated effector memory CD45RA+ cells were excluded. Sequencing used immunoSEQ multiplex PCR; TCRdb keeps in-frame clones, though not all of them. The sample lists roughly 2,000,000 clones; about 94% were seen once. Sequenced: naive CD8+ T cells sorted from blood. All receptors derive from a man between 18 and 29 years old in good health.

The count of this clone is one. The chain is built from TRBV27 and TRBJ2-7; 13 bases agree with TRBD2. Germline CDR1 and CDR2: MNHEY and SMNVEV (reference sequence). This CDR3 region has 19 residues. V trimming: 2 bases; J trimming: 0 bases; junction bases outside the gene matches: 10. CDR3 sequence (DNA): TGTGCCAGCAGTTTAAACCCACTAGCGGGGGGGCGGAGCTCCTACGAGCAGTACTTC. It encodes CASSLNPLAGGRSSYEQYF.

The rearrangement links TRBV7-9 to TRBJ2-7; maybe TRBD2 (5 bases). The CDR3 sequence is 15 residues long. Germline-derived CDR1 and CDR2 are SEHNR and FQNEAQ (reference sequence). The germline V and J ends were trimmed by 5 bases and 3 bases, with 17 bases remaining between them. The CDR3: CASSPGWAAGYEQYF. The CDR3 nucleotides read TGTGCCAGCAGCCCAGGCTGGGCGGCGGGCTACGAGCAGTACTTC.

The chain is built from TRBV30 and TRBJ2-1, with TRBD1 matching over 7 bases. The CDR3 has 14 residues. Germline V gene lookup returns CDR1 GTSNPN and CDR2 SVGIG (reference sequence). J lost 9 bases, V lost 4 bases, and 12 bases had no gene match. The chain's CDR3 is CAWNTGVSYGEQFF. Here the CDR3 DNA reads TGTGCCTGGAACACAGGGGTTTCTTACGGTGAGCAGTTCTTC.

The gene calls are TRBV10-3 and TRBJ2-3; 13 nucleotides match TRBD2. V lost 2 bases to trimming and J lost 0 bases; unmatched junction nucleotides: 8. Germline CDR1 is ENHRY and CDR2 is SYGVKD. This CDR3 comprises 19 residues. CDR3 amino acids: CAISEALAGGPRSTDTQYF. The CDR3 coding sequence is TGTGCCATCAGTGAGGCACTAGCGGGAGGGCCGCGAAGCACAGATACGCAGTATTTT.

This rearrangement joins TRBV5-4 to TRBJ1-2; D may be TRBD1 (5 bases). The germline gives CDR1 SGHNT, CDR2 YYREEE (reference sequence). This CDR3 contains 14 residues. Trimming took off 2 bases at V and 4 bases at J, with 12 bases between the two ends. DNA for the CDR3: TGTGCCAGCAGCTTTGAAGGGACTTCCTATGGCTACACCTTC. It encodes CASSFEGTSYGYTF.

The rearrangement links TRBV15 to TRBJ1-2; D not resolved. The germline V gene has CDR1 LNHNV and CDR2 YYDKDF (reference sequence). The CDR3 is 14 amino acids. Deletions cut 2 bases from V and 4 bases from J, with 11 bases between. CDR3 nucleotide sequence: TGTGCCACCAGCAGATCCTTAGCGGGCTATGGCTACACCTTC. Translation: CATSRSLAGYGYTF.

The rearrangement uses TRBV2 and TRBJ2-7; maybe TRBD1 (7 bases). V lost 2 bases to trimming and J lost 4 bases, with 15 bases between them. CDR3 size: 15 residues. CDR1 and CDR2 (germline): SNHLY, FYNNEI. CDR3 region: CASSEPGGLSYEQYF. The CDR3 bases are TGTGCCAGCAGTGAACCAGGGGGGCTTTCGTACGAGCAGTACTTC.

This chain joins TRBV5-1 and TRBJ2-5, with TRBD2 matching 8 bases. The trim removed 0 bases at V and 3 bases at J, leaving 7 bases unmatched. Germline CDR1 reads SGHRS; CDR2 reads YFSETQ. This CDR3 has 16 amino acids. In DNA, the CDR3 is TGCGCCAGCAGCTTGGCCGGGAGCGGGGGTGAAGAGACCCAGTACTTC. It codes for CASSLAGSGGEETQYF.

This chain connects TRBV27 to TRBJ1-5; no clear D gene. This CDR3 is built from 13 residues. Germline CDR1 MNHEY, CDR2 SMNVEV (reference sequence). The V gene lost 6 bases and the J gene lost 6 bases, with 12 bases spanning the gap. CDR3 in DNA: TGTGCCAGCAGCCCATCGACGGGTCAGCCCCAGCATTTT. This codes for CASSPSTGQPQHF.

Regarding this clone: Other DNA sequences in the same sample also yield this CDR3. This sequence joins TRBV4-3 and TRBJ2-7; TRBD1 or TRBD2 may be the D gene (5 bases each). In germline, CDR1 is LGHNA, CDR2 YSLEER. CDR3 length equals 14 residues. Trimming took 2 bases from V and 4 from J, leaving 12 bases between them. DNA of the CDR3: TGCGCCAGCAGCCAAACAGGACTTTCATACGAGCAGTACTTC. Its protein is CASSQTGLSYEQYF.

This chain joins TRBV27 and TRBJ2-1; D not resolved. This CDR3 comprises 13 residues. Germline loops: CDR1 MNHEY, CDR2 SMNVEV (reference sequence). Deletions cut 3 bases from V and 5 bases from J, with 8 bases between. For the CDR3, the DNA is TGTGCCAGCAGTTTTACGCTGAACAATGAGCAGTTCTTC. It translates to CASSFTLNNEQFF.

The chain combines TRBV11-2 with TRBJ2-7; TRBD2 matches 10 bases. The CDR3 has 15 residues. V lost 6 bases to trimming and J lost 2 bases; unmatched junction nucleotides: 7. Germline CDR1 SGHAT, CDR2 FQNNGV. The CDR3 loop is CASSYGLAATYEQYF. The CDR3 DNA reads TGTGCCAGCAGTTACGGACTAGCGGCGACCTACGAGCAGTACTTC.